These 24 T cell receptor beta chains originate from one sample sequenced in a study of blood T cells in healthy people across ages. With a J-beta primer mix and a sample-barcoded 5' primer, a second PCR ran about 6 to 11 cycles. One entry per CDR3 protein, called by TCRdb with MiXCR from the 5' RACE reads. The sample yields approximately 2,000,000 distinct CDR3 sequences, roughly two fifths seen once. Sequenced material: blood. The receptors were sampled from a human donor in good health.

This clonotype came up once. The chain uses TRBV15 and TRBJ2-1, with D perhaps TRBD1 (5 bases). Per germline, CDR1 LNHNV and CDR2 YYDKDF (reference sequence). The CDR3 loop spans 14 amino acids. The ends were cut back, 3 bases at V and 5 bases at J, with 11 bases in the middle. CDR3: CATSRTENNNEQFF. CDR3 DNA sequence: TGTGCCACCAGCAGGACAGAGAATAACAATGAGCAGTTCTTC.

The chain recombines TRBV13 with TRBJ2-1; D perhaps matches TRBD1 (7 bases). The CDR3 extends over 15 amino acids. Germline CDR1 reads PRHDT; CDR2 reads FYEKMQ (reference sequence). The ends were cut back, 5 bases at V and 10 bases at J, with 21 bases in the middle. The CDR3: CASSDRARSRGEQFF. The DNA for the CDR3 is TGTGCCAGCAGCGACAGGGCTCGTTCGCGGGGCGAGCAGTTCTTC.

J is TRBJ1-1 and V is TRBV10-3; TRBD1 might be the D (6 bases). This CDR3 spans 15 amino acids. From germline, CDR1 is ENHRY and CDR2 SYGVKD. V lost 3 bases and J lost 5, with 16 bases in between. CDR3 bases: TGTGCCATCAGTGATCCCCCCAGGGGAAATACTGAAGCTTTCTTT. It yields the protein CAISDPPRGNTEAFF.

This clonotype was seen a handful of times. J is TRBJ1-1 and V is TRBV6-2 or TRBV6-3, with a weak D call TRBD1 (5 bases). This CDR3 comprises 14 residues. Trimming took off 8 bases at V and 3 bases at J, with 16 bases between the two ends. The germline V gene has CDR1 MNHEY and CDR2 SVGEGT. CDR3 residues: CASSNGGEYTEAFF. As DNA, the CDR3 is TGTGCCAGCTCGAACGGGGGGGAGTACACTGAAGCTTTCTTT.

Ten or more counts support this clonotype. The rearrangement links TRBV6-5 to TRBJ2-7, with a tentative D call TRBD1 (6 bases). V dropped 6 bases and J dropped 2 bases, with 20 bases sitting between them. The CDR3 is 16 residues long. Germline V gene data show CDR1 as MNHEY and CDR2 as SVGAGI. The CDR3 DNA reads as TGTGCCAGCAGCCGACAGGTTTCCTTCACCACCTACGAGCAGTACTTC. Protein product: CASSRQVSFTTYEQYF.

The J gene is TRBJ1-2, the V gene TRBV12-3 or TRBV12-4; D is uncertain. Trimming stripped 5 bases from V and 3 bases from J, with 16 bases between. The CDR3 runs to 15 residues. In DNA form, the CDR3 reads TGTGCCAGCAGTCCCCGGTACACGGAGGACTATGGCTACACCTTC. Amino acid sequence: CASSPRYTEDYGYTF.

The genes are TRBV7-2 and TRBJ1-2; D uncertain. The V end was cut by 4 bases, the J end by 7 bases, with 16 bases between. Germline V gene data show CDR1 as SGHTA and CDR2 as FQGNSA. This CDR3 comprises 14 residues. The CDR3 here is CASSYITDLGGYTF. The CDR3 region has the DNA TGTGCCAGCAGCTACATTACAGATTTGGGTGGCTACACCTTC.

The gene calls are TRBV4-2 and TRBJ1-5; TRBD1 might be the D (5 bases). V was trimmed by 5 bases and J by 7 bases, leaving 15 bases between them. The CDR3 covers 14 residues. Germline V gene data show CDR1 as LGHNA and CDR2 as YNFKEQ. The CDR3 is CASSSGGGRQPQHF. The CDR3 bases are TGTGCCAGCAGCTCCGGGGGAGGCCGGCAGCCCCAGCATTTT.

There are a few counts of this clonotype. The genes are TRBV9 and TRBJ1-2, with 12 bases identical to TRBD1. Looked up from germline, CDR1 is SGDLS and CDR2 is YYNGEE. This CDR3 is 16 amino acids long. V was clipped by 4 bases and J by 4 bases; unmatched bases: 8. The CDR3 here is CASSPRDRGQSYGYTF. The CDR3 bases are TGTGCCAGCAGCCCCCGGGACAGGGGGCAGAGCTATGGCTACACCTTC. The whole variable domain, filled in from reference TRBV9 and TRBJ1-2, reads DSGVTQTPKHLITATGQRVTLRCSPRSGDLSVYWYQQSLDQGLQFLIQYYNGEERAKGNILERFSAQQFPDLHSELNLSSLELGDSALYFCASSPRDRGQSYGYTFGSGTRLTVV.

This clonotype was counted only a few times. The V gene is TRBV4-1, the J gene TRBJ1-2; TRBD1 aligns across 8 bases. V lost 1 base, J lost 6 bases, and 4 bases stayed unmatched. CDR3 length: 14 residues. Germline V gene sequence: CDR1 MGHRA, CDR2 YSYEKL. The CDR3 is CASSQGPGGNGYTF. DNA for the CDR3: TGCGCCAGCAGCCAAGGTCCAGGGGGCAATGGCTACACCTTC.

At least ten counts were recorded for this clonotype. The chain uses TRBV2 and TRBJ2-1, with 8 bases identical to TRBD1. CDR1 and CDR2 (germline): SNHLY, FYNNEI. V shed 5 bases and J 8 bases; nucleotides not matched to a gene: 2. The CDR3 is made up of 12 amino acids. The CDR3 bases are TGTGCCAGCAGTTCACAGGGGGATGAGCAGTTCTTC. It codes for CASSSQGDEQFF.

A word on this clonotype: The junction departs from the called germline gene at one end, perhaps through a read error. The V gene is TRBV3-1, the J gene TRBJ1-1; no definite D call. CDR1 is LGHDT, CDR2 YNNKEL, per germline (reference sequence). The CDR3 runs to 11 residues. This CDR3 is CASNQGTEAFF. For the CDR3, the DNA is TGTGCCAGCAACCAAGGGACTGAAGCTTTCTTT.

J is TRBJ2-3 and V is TRBV28; D assignment may be TRBD1 or TRBD2 (5 bases each). CDR1 is MDHEN and CDR2 is SYDVKM in the germline V gene. This CDR3 spans 14 amino acids. V lost 5 bases and J lost 4, with 13 bases in between. CDR3 region: CASSLVGESDTQYF. The CDR3 DNA follows: TGTGCCAGCAGTCTTGTGGGGGAGTCAGATACGCAGTATTTT.

This clonotype was observed a few times. The rearrangement uses TRBV7-2 and TRBJ2-1; D is unclear. The V gene lost 2 bases and the J gene lost 0 bases, with 11 bases spanning the gap. This CDR3 is built from 16 residues. Looked up from germline, CDR1 is SGHTA and CDR2 is FQGNSA. The CDR3 DNA sequence: TGTGCCAGCAGCTTAAACGCTCAGAGCTCCTACAATGAGCAGTTCTTC. Encoded protein: CASSLNAQSSYNEQFF.

This clonotype was recorded at least ten times. This chain joins TRBV6-1 and TRBJ2-1; TRBD1 matches at 8 bases. The trim removed 6 bases at V and 2 bases at J, leaving 6 bases unmatched. Germline CDR1 MNHNS, CDR2 SASEGT. There are 15 residues in the CDR3. The CDR3 DNA sequence: TGTGCCAGCAGCGCACAGGGGGAGGCCTACAATGAGCAGTTCTTC. Protein product: CASSAQGEAYNEQFF.

The rearrangement uses TRBV5-5 and TRBJ2-2; no firm D call. The CDR3 spans 14 residues. V was trimmed by 2 bases and J by 4 bases, leaving 9 bases between them. Germline lookup yields CDR1 SGHKS and CDR2 YYEKEE (reference sequence). CDR3 bases: TGTGCCAGCAGCTTTTGGGTCGCCACCGGGGAGCTGTTTTTT. The encoded protein is CASSFWVATGELFF.

The rearrangement links TRBV10-3 to TRBJ1-4; 7 nucleotides line up with TRBD1. With 5 bases clipped from V and 8 bases from J, the junction kept 14 bases outside the gene matches. Germline CDR1 is ENHRY and CDR2 is SYGVKD. The CDR3 runs to 16 residues. The CDR3 nucleotides read TGTGCCATCAGTCCAGGGAGGGGGCAGGGTAACGAAAAACTGTTTTTT. Its translation: CAISPGRGQGNEKLFF.

The chain employs TRBV7-9 and TRBJ2-5; tentatively, D is TRBD2 (5 bases). V was cut by 0 bases and J by 11 bases, with 19 bases left in between. Germline-derived CDR1 and CDR2 are SEHNR and FQNEAQ (reference sequence). This CDR3 is built from 15 residues. The CDR3 spells CASSLAVSSSGEQYF. Written as DNA, the CDR3 is TGTGCCAGCAGCTTAGCAGTATCATCAAGCGGTGAGCAGTACTTC. The full variable domain, with the rest looked up from reference TRBV7-9 and TRBJ2-5, is DTGVSQNPRHKITKRGQNVTFRCDPISEHNRLYWYRQTLGQGPEFLTYFQNEAQLEKSRLLSDRFSAERPKGSFSTLEIQRTEQGDSAMYLCASSLAVSSSGEQYFGPGTRLLVL.

The chain links TRBV12-3 or TRBV12-4 to TRBJ1-2; the D is unclear. V lost 6 bases and J lost 9, with 14 bases in between. The CDR3 covers 12 residues. CDR3 loop: CASSLRPGSYTF. DNA of the CDR3: TGTGCCAGCAGCCTACGACCGGGGAGCTACACCTTC.

The rearrangement links TRBV7-2 to TRBJ2-3; the match to TRBD2 covers 9 bases. Germline assignment: CDR1 SGHTA and CDR2 FQGNSA. J gave up 2 bases and V 5 bases, and 8 bases lay outside the gene matches. The CDR3 is 16 residues long. The CDR3 bases are TGTGCCAGCAGCATTCAGCGGGGGGCCTTCACAGATACGCAGTATTTT. Its translation is CASSIQRGAFTDTQYF.

The J gene is TRBJ2-1, the V gene TRBV19, with D perhaps matching TRBD2 (6 bases). In germline, CDR1 is LNHDA, CDR2 SQIVND (reference sequence). Trimming cost V 7 bases and J 2 bases, with 12 bases left between them. There are 14 residues in the CDR3. The CDR3 is CASNPGEAYNEQFF. CDR3 nucleotides: TGTGCCAGTAACCCGGGGGAGGCCTACAATGAGCAGTTCTTC.

This clonotype was recorded a few times. The chain carries TRBV12-3 or TRBV12-4 and TRBJ2-4; D tentatively fits TRBD1 or TRBD2 (5 bases each). V shed 5 bases and J shed 5 bases, with 19 bases lying between them. The CDR3 length is 16 residues. The CDR3 sequence is CASSTRGAKGENIQYF. The DNA of the CDR3 is TGTGCCAGCAGTACTCGGGGCGCGAAAGGGGAAAACATTCAGTACTTC.

The V call is TRBV12-3 or TRBV12-4, the J call TRBJ1-1; tentatively, D is TRBD1 (5 bases). Trimming stripped 9 bases from V and 2 bases from J, with 16 bases between. The CDR3 has 14 residues. The chain's CDR3 is CASSTVSGNTEAFF. The DNA of the CDR3 is TGTGCCAGTTCGACAGTGTCGGGTAACACTGAAGCTTTCTTT.

The rearrangement links TRBV10-3 to TRBJ1-5; no reliable D call. Germline CDR1 reads ENHRY; CDR2 reads SYGVKD. This CDR3 region has 15 residues. V lost 3 bases and J lost 0, with 9 bases in between. This chain's CDR3 is CAISESADSNQPQHF. The CDR3 bases are TGTGCCATCAGTGAATCGGCAGATAGCAATCAGCCCCAGCATTTT.